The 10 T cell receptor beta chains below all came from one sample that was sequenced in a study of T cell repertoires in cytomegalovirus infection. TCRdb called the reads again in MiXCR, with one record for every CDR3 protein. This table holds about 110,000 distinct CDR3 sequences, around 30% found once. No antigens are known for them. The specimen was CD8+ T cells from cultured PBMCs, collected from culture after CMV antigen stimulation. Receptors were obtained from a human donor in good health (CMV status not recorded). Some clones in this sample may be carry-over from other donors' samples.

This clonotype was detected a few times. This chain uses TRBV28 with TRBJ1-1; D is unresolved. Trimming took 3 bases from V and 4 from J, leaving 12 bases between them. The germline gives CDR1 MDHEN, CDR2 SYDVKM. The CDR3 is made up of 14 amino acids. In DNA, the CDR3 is TGTGCCAGCAGTTTCCGGGCAGAGATCACTGAAGCTTTCTTT. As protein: CASSFRAEITEAFF.

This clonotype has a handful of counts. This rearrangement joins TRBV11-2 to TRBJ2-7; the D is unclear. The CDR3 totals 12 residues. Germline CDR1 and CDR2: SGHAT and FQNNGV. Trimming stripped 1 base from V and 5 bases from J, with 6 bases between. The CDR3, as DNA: TGTGCCAGCAGCTTAGGGTATGACGAGCAGTACTTC. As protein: CASSLGYDEQYF.

CDR3 sequence: CSARRSASSYNSPLHF. In DNA, the CDR3 is TGCAGTGCTAGGAGAAGTGCTAGCTCCTATAATTCACCCCTCCACTTT. The rearrangement links TRBV20-1 to TRBJ1-6; D remains unclear. Looked up from germline, CDR1 is DFQATT and CDR2 is SNEGSKA (reference sequence). V lost 3 bases to trimming and J lost 0 bases, with 12 bases between them. The CDR3 totals 16 residues.

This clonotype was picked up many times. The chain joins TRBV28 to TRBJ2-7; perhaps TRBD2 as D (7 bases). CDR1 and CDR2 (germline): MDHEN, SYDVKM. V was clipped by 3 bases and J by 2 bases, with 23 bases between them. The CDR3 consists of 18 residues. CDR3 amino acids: CASSLEFIGGLPTYEQYF. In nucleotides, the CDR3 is TGTGCCAGCAGTTTGGAATTTATCGGGGGGCTTCCGACCTACGAGCAGTACTTC. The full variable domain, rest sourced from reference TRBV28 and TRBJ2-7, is DVKVTQSSRYLVKRTGEKVFLECVQDMDHENMFWYRQDPGLGLRLIYFSYDVKMKEKGDIPEGYSVSREKKERFSLILESASTNQTSMYLCASSLEFIGGLPTYEQYFGPGTRLTVT.

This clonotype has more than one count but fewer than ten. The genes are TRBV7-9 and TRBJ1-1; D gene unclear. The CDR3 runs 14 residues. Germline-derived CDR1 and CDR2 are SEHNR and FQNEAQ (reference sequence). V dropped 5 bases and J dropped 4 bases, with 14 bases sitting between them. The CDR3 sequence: CASSRKTRSTEAFF. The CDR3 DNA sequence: TGTGCCAGCAGCAGAAAGACACGTTCCACTGAAGCTTTCTTT.

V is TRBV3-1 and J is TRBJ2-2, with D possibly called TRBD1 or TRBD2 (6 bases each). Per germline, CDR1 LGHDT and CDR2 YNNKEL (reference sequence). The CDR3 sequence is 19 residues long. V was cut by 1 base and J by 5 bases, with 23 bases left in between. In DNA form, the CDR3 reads TGTGCCAGCAGCCAAGGGGGGGCTCCACCCGTGCGAGGAACCGGGGAGCTGTTTTTT. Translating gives CASSQGGAPPVRGTGELFF.

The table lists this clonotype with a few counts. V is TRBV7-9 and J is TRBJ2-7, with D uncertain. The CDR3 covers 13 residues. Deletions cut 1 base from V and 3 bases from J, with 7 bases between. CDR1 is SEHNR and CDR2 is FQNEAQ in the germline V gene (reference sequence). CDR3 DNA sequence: TGTGCCAGCAGCTTAGATCCCTACTACGAGCAGTACTTC. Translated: CASSLDPYYEQYF.

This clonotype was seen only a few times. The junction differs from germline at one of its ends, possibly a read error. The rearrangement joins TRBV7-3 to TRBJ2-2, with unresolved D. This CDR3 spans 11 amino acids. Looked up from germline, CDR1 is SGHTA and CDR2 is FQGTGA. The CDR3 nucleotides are TGTGACAGCCCCCACACCGGGGAGCTGTTTTTT. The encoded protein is CDSPHTGELFF.

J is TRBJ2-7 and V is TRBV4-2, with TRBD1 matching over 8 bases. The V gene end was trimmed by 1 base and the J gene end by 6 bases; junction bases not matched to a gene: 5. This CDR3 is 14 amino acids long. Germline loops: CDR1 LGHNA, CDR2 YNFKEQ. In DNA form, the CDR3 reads TGTGCCAGCAGCCAAGGGACAGGGAACGCCGAGCAGTACTTC. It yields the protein CASSQGTGNAEQYF.

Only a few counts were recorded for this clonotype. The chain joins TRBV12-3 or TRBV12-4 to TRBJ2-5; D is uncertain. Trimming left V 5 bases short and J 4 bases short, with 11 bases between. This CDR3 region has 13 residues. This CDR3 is CASSLPPGETQYF. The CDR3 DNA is TGTGCCAGCAGTCTGCCCCCCGGAGAGACCCAGTACTTC.